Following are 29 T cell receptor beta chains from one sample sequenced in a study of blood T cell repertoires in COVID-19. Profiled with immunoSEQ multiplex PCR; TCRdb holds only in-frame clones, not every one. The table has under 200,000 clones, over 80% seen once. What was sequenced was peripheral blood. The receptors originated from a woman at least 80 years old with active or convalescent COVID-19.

The CDR3 sequence: CATSDSGGAAYNEQFF. The CDR3 bases are TGTGCCACCAGTGATTCAGGGGGCGCAGCCTACAATGAGCAGTTCTTC. The gene calls are TRBV24-1 and TRBJ2-1; the match to TRBD1 covers 8 bases. This CDR3 region has 16 residues. Germline loops: CDR1 KGHDR, CDR2 SFDVKD. Trimming removed 2 bases from V and 2 bases from J; junction bases left unmatched: 4.

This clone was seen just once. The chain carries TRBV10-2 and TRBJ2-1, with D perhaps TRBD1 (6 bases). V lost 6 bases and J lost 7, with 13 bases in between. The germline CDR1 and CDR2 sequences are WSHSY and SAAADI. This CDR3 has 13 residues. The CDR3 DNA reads TGCGCCAGCAGGATCTCACAGGGTAATGAGCAGTTCTTC. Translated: CASRISQGNEQFF.

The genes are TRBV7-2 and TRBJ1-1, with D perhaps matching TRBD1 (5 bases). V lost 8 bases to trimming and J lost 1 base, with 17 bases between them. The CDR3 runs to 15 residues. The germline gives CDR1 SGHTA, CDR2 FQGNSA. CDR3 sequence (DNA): TGTGCCAGCTCTTGGGGCAGGTTGGGGAACACTGAAGCTTTCTTT. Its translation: CASSWGRLGNTEAFF.

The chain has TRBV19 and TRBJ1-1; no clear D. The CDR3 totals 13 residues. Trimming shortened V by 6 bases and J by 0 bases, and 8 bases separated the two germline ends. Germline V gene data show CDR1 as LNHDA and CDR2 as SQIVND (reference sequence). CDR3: CASSWGVNTEAFF. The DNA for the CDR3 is TGTGCCAGTAGCTGGGGAGTGAACACTGAAGCTTTCTTT.

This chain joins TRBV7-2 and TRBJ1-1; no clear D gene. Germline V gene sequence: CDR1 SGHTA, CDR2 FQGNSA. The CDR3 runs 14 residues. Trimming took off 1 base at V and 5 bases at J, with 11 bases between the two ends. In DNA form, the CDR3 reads TGTGCCAGCAGCTTAGACAACAGCCCGACTGAAGCTTTCTTT. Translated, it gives CASSLDNSPTEAFF.

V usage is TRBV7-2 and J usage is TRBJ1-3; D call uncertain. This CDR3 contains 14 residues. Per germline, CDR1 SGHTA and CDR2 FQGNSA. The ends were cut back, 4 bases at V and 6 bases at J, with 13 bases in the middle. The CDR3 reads CASSWTLEENTIYF. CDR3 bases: TGTGCCAGCAGCTGGACCCTGGAGGAAAACACCATATATTTT.

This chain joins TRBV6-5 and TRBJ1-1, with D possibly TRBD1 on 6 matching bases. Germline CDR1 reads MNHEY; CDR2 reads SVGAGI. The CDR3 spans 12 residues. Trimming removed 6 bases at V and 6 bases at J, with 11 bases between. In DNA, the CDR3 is TGTGCCAGCAGACCGCAGGGGCCTGAAGCTTTCTTT. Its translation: CASRPQGPEAFF.

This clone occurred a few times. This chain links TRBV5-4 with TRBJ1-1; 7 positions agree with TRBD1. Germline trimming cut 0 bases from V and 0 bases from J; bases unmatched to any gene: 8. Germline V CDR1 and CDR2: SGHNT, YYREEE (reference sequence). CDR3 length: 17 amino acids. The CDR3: CASSLGRQGGMNTEAFF. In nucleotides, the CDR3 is TGTGCCAGCAGCTTGGGTCGGCAGGGGGGAATGAACACTGAAGCTTTCTTT.

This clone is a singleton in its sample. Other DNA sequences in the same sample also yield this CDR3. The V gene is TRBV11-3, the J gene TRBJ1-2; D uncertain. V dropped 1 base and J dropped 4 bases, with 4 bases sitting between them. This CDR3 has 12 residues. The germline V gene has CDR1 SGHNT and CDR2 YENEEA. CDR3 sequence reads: CASSLGSYGYTF. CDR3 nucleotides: TGTGCCAGCAGCTTAGGCAGCTATGGCTACACCTTC.

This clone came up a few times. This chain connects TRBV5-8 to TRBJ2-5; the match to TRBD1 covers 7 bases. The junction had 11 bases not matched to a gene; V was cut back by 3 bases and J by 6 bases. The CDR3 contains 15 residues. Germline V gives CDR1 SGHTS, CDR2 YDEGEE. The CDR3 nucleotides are TGTGCCAGCAGCTGGGACAGCCGGGCCACCCAGACCCAGTACTTC. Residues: CASSWDSRATQTQYF.

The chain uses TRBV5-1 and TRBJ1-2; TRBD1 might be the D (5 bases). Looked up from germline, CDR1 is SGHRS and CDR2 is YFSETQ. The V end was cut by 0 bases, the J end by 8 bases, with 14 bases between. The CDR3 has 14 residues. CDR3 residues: CASSLEGARSGYTF. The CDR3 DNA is TGCGCCAGCAGCTTGGAAGGGGCGCGAAGCGGCTACACCTTC.

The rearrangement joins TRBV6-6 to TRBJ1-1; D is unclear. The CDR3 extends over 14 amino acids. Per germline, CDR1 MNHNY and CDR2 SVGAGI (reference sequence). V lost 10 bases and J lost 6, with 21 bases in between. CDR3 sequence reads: CATSPEAGKPEAFF. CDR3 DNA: TGTGCCACCTCGCCGGAGGCGGGTAAGCCTGAAGCTTTCTTT.

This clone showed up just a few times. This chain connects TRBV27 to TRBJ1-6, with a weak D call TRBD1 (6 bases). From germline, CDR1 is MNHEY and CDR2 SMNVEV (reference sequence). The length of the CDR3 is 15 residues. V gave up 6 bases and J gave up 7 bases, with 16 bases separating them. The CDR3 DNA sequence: TGTGCCAGCAGCCGTGGACAGAGGGGGAATTCACCCCTCCACTTT. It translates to CASSRGQRGNSPLHF.

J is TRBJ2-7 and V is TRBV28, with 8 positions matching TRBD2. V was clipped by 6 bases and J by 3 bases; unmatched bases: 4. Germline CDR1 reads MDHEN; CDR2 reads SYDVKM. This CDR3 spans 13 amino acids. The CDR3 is CASRKTSDYEQYF. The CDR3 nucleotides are TGTGCCAGCAGAAAGACTAGCGACTACGAGCAGTACTTC.

The CDR3 protein is CASSQDLGQPQHF. For the CDR3, the DNA is TGCGCCAGCAGCCAAGACCTAGGACAGCCCCAGCATTTT. The chain combines TRBV4-3 with TRBJ1-5; D unclear. The V end lost 0 bases, the J end lost 7 bases, and 7 bases lay between the germline ends. CDR1 and CDR2 from the germline V gene are LGHNA and YSLEER. The CDR3 consists of 13 residues.

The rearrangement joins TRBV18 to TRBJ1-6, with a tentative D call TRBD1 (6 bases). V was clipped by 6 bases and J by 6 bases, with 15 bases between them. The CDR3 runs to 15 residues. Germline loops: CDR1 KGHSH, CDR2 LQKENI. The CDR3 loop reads CASSPAGQTNSPLHF. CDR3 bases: TGTGCCAGCTCTCCAGCCGGACAGACTAATTCACCCCTCCACTTT.

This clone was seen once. CDR3 region: CASSIPDRGDTEAFF. The CDR3, as DNA: TGTGCCAGTAGTATCCCTGACAGGGGAGACACTGAAGCTTTCTTT. The chain employs TRBV19 and TRBJ1-1, with 8 bases fitting TRBD1. The germline V gene encodes CDR1 LNHDA and CDR2 SQIVND (reference sequence). There are 15 residues in the CDR3. The ends lost 3 bases at V and 3 bases at J; junction bases unmatched: 6.

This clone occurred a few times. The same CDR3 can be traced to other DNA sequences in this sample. Written as DNA, the CDR3 is TGTGCCAGCAGTTCCGGGACAGGGAATGAAAAACTGTTTTTT. Residues: CASSSGTGNEKLFF. The chain uses TRBV28 and TRBJ1-4, with 9 bases identical to TRBD1. Per the germline V gene, CDR1 is MDHEN and CDR2 is SYDVKM. The J segment lost 5 bases and the V segment lost 4 bases, leaving 2 bases of the junction unmatched. CDR3 length equals 14 residues.

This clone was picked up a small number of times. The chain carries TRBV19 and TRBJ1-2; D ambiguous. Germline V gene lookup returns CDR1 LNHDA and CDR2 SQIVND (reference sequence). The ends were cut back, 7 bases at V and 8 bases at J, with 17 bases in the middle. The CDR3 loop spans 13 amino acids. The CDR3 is CASTPGLIRGYTF. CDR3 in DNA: TGTGCCAGTACGCCCGGACTCATACGAGGCTACACCTTC.

The CDR3 here is CASSPRGITDTQYF. In nucleotides, the CDR3 is TGTGCCAGCAGCCCACGGGGAATCACAGATACGCAGTATTTT. The V and J genes are TRBV7-2 and TRBJ2-3; possibly TRBD2 for D (5 bases). The V end lost 5 bases, the J end lost 2 bases, and 11 bases lay between the germline ends. The germline CDR1 and CDR2 sequences are SGHTA and FQGNSA. There are 14 residues in the CDR3.

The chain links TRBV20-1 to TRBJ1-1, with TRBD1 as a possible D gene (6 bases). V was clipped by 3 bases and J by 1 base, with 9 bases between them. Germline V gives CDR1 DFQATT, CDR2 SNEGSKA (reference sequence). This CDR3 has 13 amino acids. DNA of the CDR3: TGCAGTGCTAGTCGGACAGAGAACACTGAAGCTTTCTTT. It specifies CSASRTENTEAFF.

For the CDR3, the DNA is TGCGCCAGCAGCTTGGAGTCTAGAGGATTCTACGAGCAGTACTTC. Translated, it gives CASSLESRGFYEQYF. The V and J genes are TRBV5-1 and TRBJ2-7, with D unresolved. CDR1 and CDR2 (germline): SGHRS, YFSETQ. Trimming removed 0 bases at V and 3 bases at J, with 13 bases between. This CDR3 region has 15 residues.

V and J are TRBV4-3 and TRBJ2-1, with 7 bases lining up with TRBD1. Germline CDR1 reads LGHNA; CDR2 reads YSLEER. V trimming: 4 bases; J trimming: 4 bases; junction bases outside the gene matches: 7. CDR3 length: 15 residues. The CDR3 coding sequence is TGCGCCAGCAGCCCTGAGGGGGCTCCGTACAATGAGCAGTTCTTC. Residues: CASSPEGAPYNEQFF.

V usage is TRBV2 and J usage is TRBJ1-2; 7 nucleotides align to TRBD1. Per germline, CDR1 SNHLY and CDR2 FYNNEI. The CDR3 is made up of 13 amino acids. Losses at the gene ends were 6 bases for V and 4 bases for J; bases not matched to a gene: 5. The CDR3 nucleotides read TGTGCCAGCAGAGGAACAGGGGTCTATGGCTACACCTTC. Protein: CASRGTGVYGYTF.

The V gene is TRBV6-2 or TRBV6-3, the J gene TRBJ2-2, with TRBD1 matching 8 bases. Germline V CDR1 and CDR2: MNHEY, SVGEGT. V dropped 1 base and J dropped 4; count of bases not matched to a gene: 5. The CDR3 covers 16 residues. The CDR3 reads CASSYYDRGSTGELFF. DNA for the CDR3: TGTGCCAGCAGTTACTACGACAGGGGTAGCACCGGGGAGCTGTTTTTT.

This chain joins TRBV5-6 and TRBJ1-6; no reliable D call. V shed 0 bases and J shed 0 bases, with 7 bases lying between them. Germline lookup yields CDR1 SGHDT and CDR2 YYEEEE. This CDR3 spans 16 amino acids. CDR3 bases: TGTGCCAGCAGCTTGGTTGCGAGCTCCTATAATTCACCCCTCCACTTT. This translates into CASSLVASSYNSPLHF.

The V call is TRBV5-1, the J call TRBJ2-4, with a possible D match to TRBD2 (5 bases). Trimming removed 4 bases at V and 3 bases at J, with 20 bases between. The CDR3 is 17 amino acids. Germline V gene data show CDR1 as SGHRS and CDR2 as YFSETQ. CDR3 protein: CASSPDLSPEGKNIQYF. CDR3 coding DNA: TGCGCCAGCAGCCCGGACTTGAGCCCAGAGGGCAAAAACATTCAGTACTTC. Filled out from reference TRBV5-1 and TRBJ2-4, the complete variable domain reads KAGVTQTPRYLIKTRGQQVTLSCSPISGHRSVSWYQQTPGQGLQFLFEYFSETQRNKGNFPGRFSGRQFSNSRSEMNVSTLELGDSALYLCASSPDLSPEGKNIQYFGAGTRLSVL.

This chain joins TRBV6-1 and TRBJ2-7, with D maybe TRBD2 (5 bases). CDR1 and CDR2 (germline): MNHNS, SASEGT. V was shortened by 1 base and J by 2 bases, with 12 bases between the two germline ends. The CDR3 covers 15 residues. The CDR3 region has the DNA TGTGCCAGCAGTGAAGTTAGCGAACCCACCTACGAGCAGTACTTC. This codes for CASSEVSEPTYEQYF.

The CDR3 reads CASNLAGGIGYGYTF. The CDR3 DNA reads TGTGCCTCCAATCTGGCAGGGGGCATCGGCTATGGCTACACCTTC. V gene TRBV6-1 combines with J gene TRBJ1-2; 8 bases map to TRBD1. Germline loops: CDR1 MNHNS, CDR2 SASEGT. Trimming cost V 11 bases and J 4 bases; bases outside gene matches: 15. The CDR3 contains 15 residues.